Listed below are T cell receptor beta chains from one sample, sequenced in a study of T cells after yellow fever vaccination. TCRdb fed the 5' RACE reads into MiXCR, producing one record per CDR3 protein. The sample yields around 610,000 distinct CDR3 sequences, around an eighth seen once. The sequencing here drew on PBMCs, taken on the day of the yellow fever booster vaccination. The origin of the receptors is a young man who received the YFV17D yellow fever vaccine. The conserved cysteine and the conserved F or W are not part of the CDR3 here.

>TRBJ2-3|TRBV9
ASSVRRVTSGRSDTQY
>TRBJ2-2|TRBV2
ASYRGLPGELF
>TRBJ2-1|TRBV5-1
ASSLGFGSGYNEQF
>TRBJ2-2|TRBV12-3/TRBV12-4
ASRAGGSTGELF
>TRBJ2-7|TRBV7-8
ASSLVGGPRKEQY
>TRBJ1-5|TRBV3-1
ASSHGGSQPQH
>TRBJ1-2|TRBV5-5
ASSSRRNYGYT
>TRBJ2-5|TRBV7-2
ASSLGRRETQY
>TRBJ2-1|TRBV7-2
ASSLGTMNEQF
>TRBJ2-1|TRBV18
ASSRGVDNEQF
>TRBJ2-2|TRBV5-1
ASSFVARTVNTGELF
>TRBJ2-7|TRBV23-1
ASRSPGVYEQY
>TRBJ1-4|TRBV2
ASARGMNEKLF
>TRBJ2-3|TRBV20-1
SAVTRNSDTQY
>TRBJ2-7|TRBV7-2
ASSLTPGLAGVSQY
>TRBJ1-1|TRBV5-1
ASSETGVPTEAF
>TRBJ2-1|TRBV18
TSSPHRNNEQF
>TRBJ2-2|TRBV6-1
ASSRRAGATGELF
>TRBJ2-3|TRBV20-1
SARDLSSGNTDTQY
>TRBJ2-4|TRBV4-3
ASSQGPQGARNIQY
>TRBJ2-7|TRBV12-3/TRBV12-4
ASSLSVDYEQY
>TRBJ2-7|TRBV25-1
ASSDGGIYEQY
>TRBJ2-5|TRBV5-1
ASSLPGMRETQY
>TRBJ2-3|TRBV20-1
SAKGLEEYTQY
>TRBJ2-1|TRBV20-1
SAREGGRNYNEQF
>TRBJ2-5|TRBV20-1
SARVPGGGRETQY
>TRBJ2-7|TRBV29-1
SVDGLAGAYEQY
>TRBJ2-7|TRBV27
ASSLAAPFEQY
>TRBJ2-7|TRBV5-1
ASSRRAAYEQY
>TRBJ2-3|TRBV14
ASSLIAAGTDTQY
>TRBJ2-1|TRBV11-2
ASSLGLAGVGSYNEQF
>TRBJ1-1|TRBV14
ASSQNSPNTEAF
>TRBJ2-5|TRBV5-5
ASSSSLAVQETQY
>TRBJ2-1|TRBV2
ASRAGGSGSVF
>TRBJ2-1|TRBV6-1
ASGRRRSTYNEQF
>TRBJ2-1|TRBV12-3/TRBV12-4
ASSLPNYEQF
>TRBJ2-1|TRBV3-1
ASSPTQTWTRAREQF
>TRBJ2-2|TRBV18
ASEDRGRTGELF
>TRBJ2-5|TRBV27
ASSEAGVEETQY
>TRBJ2-7|TRBV5-1
ASSLGASGSYEQY
>TRBJ1-1|TRBV18
ASSPPTTEAF
>TRBJ2-2|TRBV20-1
SATSAGENTGELF
>TRBJ1-4|TRBV12-3/TRBV12-4
ASTEGKRGIGEKLF
>TRBJ2-2|TRBV24-1
ATSDGGQGTGELF
>TRBJ1-1|TRBV4-3
ASSQDQANTEAF